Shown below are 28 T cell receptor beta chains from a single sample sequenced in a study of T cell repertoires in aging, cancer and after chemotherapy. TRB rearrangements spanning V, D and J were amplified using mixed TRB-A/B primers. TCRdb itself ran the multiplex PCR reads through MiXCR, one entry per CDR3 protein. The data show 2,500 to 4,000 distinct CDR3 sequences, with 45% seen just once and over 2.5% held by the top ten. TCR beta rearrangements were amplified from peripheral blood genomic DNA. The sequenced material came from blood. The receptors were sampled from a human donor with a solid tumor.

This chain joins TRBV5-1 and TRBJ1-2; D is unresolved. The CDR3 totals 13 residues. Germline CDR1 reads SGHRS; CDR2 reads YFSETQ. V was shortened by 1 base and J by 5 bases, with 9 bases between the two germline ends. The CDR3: CASSLTGEYGYTF. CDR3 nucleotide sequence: TGCGCCAGCAGCTTGACCGGGGAATATGGCTACACCTTC.

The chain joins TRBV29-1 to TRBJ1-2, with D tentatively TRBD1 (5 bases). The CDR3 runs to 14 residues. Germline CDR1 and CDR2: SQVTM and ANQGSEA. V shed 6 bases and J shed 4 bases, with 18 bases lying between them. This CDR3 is CSVAGRRGSYGYTF. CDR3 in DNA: TGCAGCGTCGCCGGCCGGAGGGGCTCCTATGGCTACACCTTC.

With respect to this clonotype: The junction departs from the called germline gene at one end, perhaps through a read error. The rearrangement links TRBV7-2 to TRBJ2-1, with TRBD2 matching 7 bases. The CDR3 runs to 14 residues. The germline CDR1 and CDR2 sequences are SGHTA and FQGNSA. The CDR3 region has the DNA TGTGCCAGCAGCTCTAGATCAAAAACAGCGGGAACCCTCTTC. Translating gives CASSSRSKTAGTLF.

DNA of the CDR3: TGTGCCAGTAGTATTAGCGGAACTAGCACAGATACGCAGTATTTT. This codes for CASSISGTSTDTQYF. V and J are TRBV19 and TRBJ2-3; weak D call: TRBD2 (6 bases). V dropped 3 bases and J dropped 0 bases, with 10 bases sitting between them. Looked up from germline, CDR1 is LNHDA and CDR2 is SQIVND (reference sequence). This CDR3 is built from 15 residues.

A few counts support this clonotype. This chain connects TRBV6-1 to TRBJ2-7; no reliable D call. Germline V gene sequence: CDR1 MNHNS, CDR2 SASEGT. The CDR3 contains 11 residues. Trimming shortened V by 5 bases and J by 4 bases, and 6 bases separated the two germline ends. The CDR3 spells CASSFVYEQYF. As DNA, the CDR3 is TGTGCCAGCAGTTTCGTTTACGAGCAGTACTTC.

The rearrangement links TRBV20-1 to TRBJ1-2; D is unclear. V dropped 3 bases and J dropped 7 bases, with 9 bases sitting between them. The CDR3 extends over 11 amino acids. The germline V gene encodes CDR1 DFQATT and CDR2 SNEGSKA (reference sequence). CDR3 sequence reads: CSASPVGGYTF. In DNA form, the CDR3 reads TGCAGTGCTAGCCCCGTGGGTGGCTACACCTTC.

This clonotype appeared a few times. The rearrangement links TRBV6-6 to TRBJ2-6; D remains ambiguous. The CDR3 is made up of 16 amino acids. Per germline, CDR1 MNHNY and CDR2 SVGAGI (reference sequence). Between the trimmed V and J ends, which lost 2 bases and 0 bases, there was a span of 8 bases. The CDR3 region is CASSYRTLSGANVLTF. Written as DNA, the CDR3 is TGTGCCAGCAGTTACCGGACCCTCTCTGGGGCCAACGTCCTGACTTTC.

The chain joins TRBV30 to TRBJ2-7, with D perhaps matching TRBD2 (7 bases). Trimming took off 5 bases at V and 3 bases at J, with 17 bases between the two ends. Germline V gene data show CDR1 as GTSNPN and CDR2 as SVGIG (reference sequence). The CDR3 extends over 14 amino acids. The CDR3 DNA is TGTGCCTGGGGGGGGAGGGGGTCCGTCTACGAGCAGTACTTC. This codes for CAWGGRGSVYEQYF. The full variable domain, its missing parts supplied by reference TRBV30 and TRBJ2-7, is SQTIHQWPATLVQPVGSPLSLECTVEGTSNPNLYWYRQAAGRGLQLLFYSVGIGQISSEVPQNLSASRPQDRQFILSSKKLLLSDSGFYLCAWGGRGSVYEQYFGPGTRLTVT.

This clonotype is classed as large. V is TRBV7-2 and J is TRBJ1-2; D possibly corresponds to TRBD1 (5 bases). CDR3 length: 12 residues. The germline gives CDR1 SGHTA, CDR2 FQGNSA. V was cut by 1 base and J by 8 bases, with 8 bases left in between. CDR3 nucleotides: TGTGCCAGCAGCTTAGTGCAGGGAGGCTACACCTTC. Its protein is CASSLVQGGYTF.

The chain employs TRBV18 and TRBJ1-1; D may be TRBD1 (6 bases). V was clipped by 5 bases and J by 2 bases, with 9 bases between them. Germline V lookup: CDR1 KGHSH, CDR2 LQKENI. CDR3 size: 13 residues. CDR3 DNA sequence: TGTGCCAGCTCAGTACAGGGCAACACTGAAGCTTTCTTT. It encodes CASSVQGNTEAFF. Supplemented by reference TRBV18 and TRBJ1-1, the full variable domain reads NAGVMQNPRHLVRRRGQEARLRCSPMKGHSHVYWYRQLPEEGLKFMVYLQKENIIDESGMPKERFSAEFPKEGPSILRIQQVVRGDSAAYFCASSVQGNTEAFFGQGTRLTVV.

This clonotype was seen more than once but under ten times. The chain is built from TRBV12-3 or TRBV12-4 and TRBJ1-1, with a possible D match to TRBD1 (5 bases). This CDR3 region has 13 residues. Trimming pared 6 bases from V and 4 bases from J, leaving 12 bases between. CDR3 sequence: CASRVTGGTEAFF. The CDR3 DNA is TGTGCCAGCAGAGTTACAGGTGGCACTGAAGCTTTCTTT.

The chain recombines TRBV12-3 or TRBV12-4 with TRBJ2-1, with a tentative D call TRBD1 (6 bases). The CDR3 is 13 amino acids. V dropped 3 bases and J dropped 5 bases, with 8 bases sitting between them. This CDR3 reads CASSLGANNEQFF. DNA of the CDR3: TGTGCCAGCAGTTTGGGGGCCAACAATGAGCAGTTCTTC.

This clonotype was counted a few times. The CDR3 loop is CASSVGRLASYEQYF. CDR3 in DNA: TGTGCCAGCAGTGTCGGCAGGCTAGCCTCCTACGAGCAGTACTTC. This chain uses TRBV6-5 with TRBJ2-7, with D possibly TRBD2 on 5 matching bases. This CDR3 region has 15 residues. Trimming stripped 5 bases from V and 0 bases from J, with 14 bases between. Germline loops: CDR1 MNHEY, CDR2 SVGAGI.

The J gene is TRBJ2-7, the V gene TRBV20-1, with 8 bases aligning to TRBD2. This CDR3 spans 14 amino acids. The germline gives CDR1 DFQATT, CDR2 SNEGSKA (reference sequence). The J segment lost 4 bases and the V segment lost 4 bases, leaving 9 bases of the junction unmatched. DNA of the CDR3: TGCAGTGCTACCCCCCGGGGGGGAAGGTACGAGCAGTACTTC. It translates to CSATPRGGRYEQYF.

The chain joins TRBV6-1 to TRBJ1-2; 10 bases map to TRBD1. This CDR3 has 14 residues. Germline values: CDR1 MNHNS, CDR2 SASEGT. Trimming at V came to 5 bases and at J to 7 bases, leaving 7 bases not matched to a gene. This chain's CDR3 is CASSTPGQGPGYTF. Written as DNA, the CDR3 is TGTGCCAGCAGTACCCCGGGACAGGGGCCTGGCTACACCTTC.

As DNA, the CDR3 is TGTGCCAGCACCCTTAGCCTAGCGGGAGTCGAGCAGTACTTC. Translation gives CASTLSLAGVEQYF. This chain uses TRBV11-2 with TRBJ2-7; 10 bases line up with TRBD2. V shed 7 bases, J shed 6 bases, and the junction held 9 bases outside the gene matches. The CDR3 loop spans 14 amino acids. CDR1 SGHAT and CDR2 FQNNGV come from the germline V gene.

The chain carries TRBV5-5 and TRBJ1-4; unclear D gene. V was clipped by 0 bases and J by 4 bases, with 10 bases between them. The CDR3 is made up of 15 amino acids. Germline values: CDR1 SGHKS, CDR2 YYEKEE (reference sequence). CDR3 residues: CASSLGHFGNEKLFF. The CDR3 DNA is TGTGCCAGCAGCTTGGGGCACTTCGGTAATGAAAAACTGTTTTTT.

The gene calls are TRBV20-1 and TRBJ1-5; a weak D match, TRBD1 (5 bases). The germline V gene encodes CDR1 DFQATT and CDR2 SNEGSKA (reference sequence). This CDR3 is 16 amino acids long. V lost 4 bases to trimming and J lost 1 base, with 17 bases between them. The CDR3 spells CSATSPGGISNQPQHF. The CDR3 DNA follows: TGCAGTGCTACCTCACCTGGGGGTATCAGCAATCAGCCCCAGCATTTT.

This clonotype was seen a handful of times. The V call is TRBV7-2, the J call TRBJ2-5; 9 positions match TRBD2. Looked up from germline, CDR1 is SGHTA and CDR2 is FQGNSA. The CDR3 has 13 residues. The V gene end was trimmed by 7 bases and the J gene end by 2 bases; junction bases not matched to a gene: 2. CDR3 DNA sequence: TGTGCCAGCACCCTAGCGGGACAAGAGACCCAGTACTTC. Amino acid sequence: CASTLAGQETQYF.

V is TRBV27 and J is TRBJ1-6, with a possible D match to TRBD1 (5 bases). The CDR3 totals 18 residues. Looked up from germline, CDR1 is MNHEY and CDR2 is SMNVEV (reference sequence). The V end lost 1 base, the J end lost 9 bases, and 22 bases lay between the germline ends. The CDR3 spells CASSLLDTGFNPRSPLHF. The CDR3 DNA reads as TGTGCCAGCAGTTTATTGGACACAGGATTTAATCCCCGTTCACCCCTCCACTTT.

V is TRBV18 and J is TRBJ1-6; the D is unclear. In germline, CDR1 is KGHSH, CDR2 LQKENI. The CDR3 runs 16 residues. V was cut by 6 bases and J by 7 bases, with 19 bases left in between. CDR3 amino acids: CASSTRRLPGNSPLHF. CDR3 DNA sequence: TGTGCCAGCTCGACCAGGAGGCTCCCGGGGAATTCACCCCTCCACTTT.

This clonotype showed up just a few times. The CDR3 spells CSAARGGEKLFF. The CDR3, as DNA: TGCAGTGCTGCCCGGGGGGGTGAAAAACTGTTTTTT. The chain joins TRBV20-1 to TRBJ1-4, with a weak D call TRBD1 (5 bases). Germline CDR1 reads DFQATT; CDR2 reads SNEGSKA (reference sequence). Trimming shortened V by 5 bases and J by 7 bases, and 11 bases separated the two germline ends. This CDR3 has 12 amino acids.

As DNA, the CDR3 is TGTGCCAGCACCTTTACAGAGCAAGAGACCCAGTACTTC. This sequence encodes CASTFTEQETQYF. J is TRBJ2-5 and V is TRBV7-9, with D unresolved. The CDR3 has 13 residues. CDR1 is SEHNR, CDR2 FQNEAQ, per germline (reference sequence). V was clipped by 7 bases and J by 2 bases, with 11 bases between them.

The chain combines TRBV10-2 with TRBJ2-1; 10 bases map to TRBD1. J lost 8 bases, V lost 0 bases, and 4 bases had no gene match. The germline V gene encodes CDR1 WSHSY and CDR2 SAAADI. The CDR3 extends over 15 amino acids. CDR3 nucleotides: TGCGCCAGCAGTGAGTCGGACAGGGGGTTAGATGAGCAGTTCTTC. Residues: CASSESDRGLDEQFF.

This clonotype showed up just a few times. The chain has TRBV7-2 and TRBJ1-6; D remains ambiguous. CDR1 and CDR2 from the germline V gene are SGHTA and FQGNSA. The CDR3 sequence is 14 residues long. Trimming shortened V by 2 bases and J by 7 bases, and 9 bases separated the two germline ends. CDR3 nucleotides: TGTGCCAGCAGCTTACGACGGAGGAATTCACCCCTCCACTTT. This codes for CASSLRRRNSPLHF. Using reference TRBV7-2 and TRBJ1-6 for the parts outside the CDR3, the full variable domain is GAGVSQSPSNKVTEKGKDVELRCDPISGHTALYWYRQSLGQGLEFLIYFQGNSAPDKSGLPSDRFSAERTGGSVSTLTIQRTQQEDSAVYLCASSLRRRNSPLHFGNGTRLTVT.

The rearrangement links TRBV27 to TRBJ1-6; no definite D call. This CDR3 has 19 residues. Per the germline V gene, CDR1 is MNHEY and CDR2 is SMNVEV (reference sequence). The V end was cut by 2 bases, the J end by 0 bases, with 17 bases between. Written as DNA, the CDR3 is TGTGCCAGCAGTTTAAGTCCAGGACCGCTGAGCTCCTATAATTCACCCCTCCACTTT. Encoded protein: CASSLSPGPLSSYNSPLHF.

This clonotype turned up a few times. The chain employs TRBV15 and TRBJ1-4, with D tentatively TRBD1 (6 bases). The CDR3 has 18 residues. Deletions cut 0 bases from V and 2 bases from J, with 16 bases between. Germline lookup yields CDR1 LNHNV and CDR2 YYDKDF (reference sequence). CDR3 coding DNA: TGTGCCACCAGCAGAGACTTCAGGGGATTGGGCACTAATGAAAAACTGTTTTTT. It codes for CATSRDFRGLGTNEKLFF.

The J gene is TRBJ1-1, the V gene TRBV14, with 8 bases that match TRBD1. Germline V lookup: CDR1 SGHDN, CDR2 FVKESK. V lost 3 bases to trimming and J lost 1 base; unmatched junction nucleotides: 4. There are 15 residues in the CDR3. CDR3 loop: CASSQSGTGNTEAFF. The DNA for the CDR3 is TGTGCCAGCAGCCAGAGTGGGACAGGGAACACTGAAGCTTTCTTT.